These T cell receptor beta chains were read from a single sample in a study of T cell repertoires in cytomegalovirus infection. TCRdb passed the reads through MiXCR, listing each CDR3 protein once. The table shows some 450,000 distinct CDR3 sequences, with roughly 31% occurring only once. The sequenced sample consisted of PBMCs. Source of these receptors: a human donor in good health (CMV status not recorded). Some clones in this sample may be carry-over from other donors' samples. Each CDR3 is given with its conserved first and last residue. The order of the fields is J gene, clone size, V gene, CDR3 protein. Size values are once, few and many counts, or a class for expanded clones, and some rows have none.

J: TRBJ1-6
size: few
V: TRBV5-6
CDR3: CASSFPPGGKGSPLHF

J: TRBJ2-1
size: .
V: TRBV20-1
CDR3: CSARTFPGGKGEQFF

J: TRBJ1-1
size: .
V: TRBV6-5
CDR3: CASSNGAQGAFF

J: TRBJ2-5
size: many
V: TRBV7-2
CDR3: CASSFQGGGGETQYF

J: TRBJ1-3
size: few
V: TRBV11-2
CDR3: CASSIQSSGNTIYF

J: TRBJ2-7
size: few
V: TRBV20-1
CDR3: CSARFEGTAEQYF

J: TRBJ1-1
size: .
V: TRBV19
CDR3: CASSIDEPNTEAFF

J: TRBJ2-3
size: many
V: TRBV7-2
CDR3: CASSFLGTDTQYF

J: TRBJ1-2
size: few
V: TRBV6-1
CDR3: CASSNRERGYGYTF

J: TRBJ1-1
size: once
V: TRBV6-1
CDR3: CASSLGPTGAEAFF

J: TRBJ2-1
size: .
V: TRBV7-8
CDR3: CASSFRTSGGKVSYNEKFF

J: TRBJ2-3
size: once
V: TRBV28
CDR3: CASNGQIRRGYTDTQYF

J: TRBJ1-5
size: few
V: TRBV10-3
CDR3: CATGREGGANQPQHF

J: TRBJ2-5
size: .
V: TRBV6-5
CDR3: CASSYSVSLRGETKYF

J: TRBJ2-5
size: .
V: TRBV9
CDR3: CASSVSLAGAQETQYF

J: TRBJ2-1
size: .
V: TRBV6-2/TRBV6-3
CDR3: CASSFQGIYNEQFF

J: TRBJ2-1
size: .
V: TRBV7-3
CDR3: CASSQMDTGGDEQFF

J: TRBJ1-2
size: many
V: TRBV7-2
CDR3: CASSSRGPYGYTF

J: TRBJ1-5
size: .
V: TRBV6-8
CDR3: CASSYSTGNLFPQHF

J: TRBJ1-2
size: .
V: TRBV11-2
CDR3: CASSSTRAFMGYTF

J: TRBJ1-5
size: .
V: TRBV12-3/TRBV12-4
CDR3: CASSSLEVGGAPNQPQHF

J: TRBJ2-3
size: few
V: TRBV7-6
CDR3: CASSLVLGDTQYF

J: TRBJ1-2
size: .
V: TRBV12-3/TRBV12-4
CDR3: CASTQGLWVYTF

J: TRBJ2-5
size: few
V: TRBV15
CDR3: CATSRDPLAARETQYF

J: TRBJ2-7
size: .
V: TRBV7-6
CDR3: CASSLLEVYEQYF

J: TRBJ1-4
size: .
V: TRBV6-8
CDR3: CASQGGPGEKLFF

J: TRBJ2-1
size: .
V: TRBV19
CDR3: CASSISGGLINEQFF

J: TRBJ1-2
size: .
V: TRBV6-2/TRBV6-3
CDR3: CASSYSGTDYTF

J: TRBJ1-1
size: .
V: TRBV28
CDR3: CASSSADRMNTEAFF

J: TRBJ2-3
size: few
V: TRBV6-6
CDR3: CASRLQGHRDTQYF

J: TRBJ2-7
size: .
V: TRBV6-6
CDR3: CASSYSGGNEQYF

J: TRBJ1-2
size: few
V: TRBV2
CDR3: CASSENGGAGISGYTF

J: TRBJ1-1
size: .
V: TRBV28
CDR3: CASSPPRQVGTEAFF

J: TRBJ1-3
size: many
V: TRBV7-2
CDR3: CASSLHSGNTIYF

J: TRBJ2-1
size: .
V: TRBV5-1
CDR3: CASSSRPTPSSYNEQFF

J: TRBJ2-7
size: .
V: TRBV2
CDR3: CASRDHRLASYEQYF

J: TRBJ1-2
size: .
V: TRBV6-5
CDR3: CASSYSKGPAVTF

J: TRBJ2-1
size: .
V: TRBV19
CDR3: CASSTYLRTGFDEQFF

J: TRBJ1-1
size: .
V: TRBV6-8
CDR3: CASSPTGEAKAFF

J: TRBJ2-1
size: .
V: TRBV5-1
CDR3: CASPWASYNEQFF

J: TRBJ2-7
size: many
V: TRBV7-2
CDR3: CASSLTGTGPYEQYF